A selection of T cell receptor beta chains follows, all from one sample in a study of PD-1 blockade in mismatch repair-deficient tumors. Their cognate antigens are unknown. Sequenced by immunoSEQ multiplex PCR; TCRdb stores in-frame clones only, minus some. Of about 13,000 clones listed, 84% are singletons. The source was cells cultured in vitro, collected from a patient treated with pembrolizumab. All receptors come from an adult with mismatch repair-deficient cancer. Each CDR3 is given with its conserved first and last residue. The D gene is left open where the match is weak. Expanded clones get a size class; other rows say once, few or many, or leave the size out.

>TRBJ1-2|few|-|14|TRBV5-1
TGCGCCAGCAGCTTGGGGGGGCTCGACTATGGCTACACCTTC
CASSLGGLDYGYTF
>TRBJ1-5|-|-|15|TRBV12-5
TGTGCTAGTGGTTTGTATGAGGGTACCAATCAGCCCCAGCATTTT
CASGLYEGTNQPQHF
>TRBJ1-5|-|TRBD1|15|TRBV2
TGTGCCAGCGAGGGGGCTGGTGGTGAAAATCAGCCCCAGCATTTT
CASEGAGGENQPQHF
>TRBJ2-3|-|TRBD2|15|TRBV6-5
TGTGCCAGCAGTTACGGGGGGGTTAGCACAGATACGCAGTATTTT
CASSYGGVSTDTQYF
>TRBJ1-1|-|-|13|TRBV5-4
TGTGCCAGCAGCTTGGGCAGGGTAACTGAAGCTTTCTTT
CASSLGRVTEAFF
>TRBJ2-7|few|TRBD1|12|TRBV7-9
TGTGCCAGCAGCCCGACCGGACAGGGGAAGTACTTC
CASSPTGQGKYF
>TRBJ2-3|-|-|14|TRBV5-1
TGCGCCAGCAGCTTGGACAAGGGGTCCGATACGCAGTATTTT
CASSLDKGSDTQYF
>TRBJ2-7|-|TRBD1|17|TRBV11-2
TGTGCCAGCAGCTCCCGGATGGACAGGGGTGTTTCCTACGAGCAGTACTTC
CASSSRMDRGVSYEQYF
>TRBJ2-7|-|-|15|TRBV5-1
TGCGCCAGCAGCGGCGGGGCGGGACTCTCCTACGAGCAGTACTTC
CASSGGAGLSYEQYF
>TRBJ2-5|-|TRBD1|16|TRBV5-4
TGTGCCAGCAGCTTCGCAACAGGGGGCGCCGGGGAGACCCAGTACTTC
CASSFATGGAGETQYF
>TRBJ1-4|-|-|16|TRBV11-2
TGTGCCAGCAGCCGTCCCTCGTCGGGGGTGCATGAAAAACTGTTTTTT
CASSRPSSGVHEKLFF
>TRBJ1-2|-|-|17|TRBV28
TGTGCCAGCAGCCCCATGTGGGGTCCCAACACTAACTATGGCTACACCTTC
CASSPMWGPNTNYGYTF
>TRBJ1-3|few|-|13|TRBV5-4
TGTGCCAGCAGCTTCAGGGATGGAAACACCATATATTTT
CASSFRDGNTIYF
>TRBJ2-1|-|-|16|TRBV5-4
TGTGCCAGCAGCTTGGGGGGCGGGAAGACTTACAATGAGCAGTTCTTC
CASSLGGGKTYNEQFF
>TRBJ1-2|-|-|14|TRBV4-2
TGTGCCAGCAGCCTCCCGGGGCTAAACTATGGCTACACCTTC
CASSLPGLNYGYTF
>TRBJ1-2|-|-|13|TRBV5-1
TGCGCCAGCAGCAGACCCGACGGGAGGGGTTACACCTTC
CASSRPDGRGYTF
>TRBJ2-1|-|-|15|TRBV5-4
TGTGCCAGCAGCTTCATTACGGGGTCCTACAATGAGCAGTTCTTC
CASSFITGSYNEQFF
>TRBJ1-1|-|-|13|TRBV5-1
TGCGCCAGCAGCCCGGGGGGTGGCACTGAAGCTTTCTTT
CASSPGGGTEAFF
>TRBJ2-1|-|TRBD2|16|TRBV28
TGTGCCAGCAGTTTATCTAGCGGGTCGGGCTACAATGAGCAGTTCTTC
CASSLSSGSGYNEQFF
>TRBJ2-2|-|-|18|TRBV27
TGTGCCAGCCGTTCCACCCGTTCCCGGACAGAGAACACCGGGGAGCTGTTTTTT
CASRSTRSRTENTGELFF
>TRBJ2-1|-|TRBD2|18|TRBV5-1
TGCGCCAGCAGCTTGGTTCGGTCTAGCGGGGATCCCTACAATGAGCAGTTCTTC
CASSLVRSSGDPYNEQFF
>TRBJ1-2|-|TRBD1|12|TRBV29-1
TGCAGCGCCCGGACAGGGGACTATGGCTACACCTTC
CSARTGDYGYTF
>TRBJ2-5|-|TRBD1|15|TRBV18
TGTGCCAGCTCCCCTCCGGTAACAGGGGGAGAGACCCAGTACTTC
CASSPPVTGGETQYF
>TRBJ1-3|-|-|16|TRBV28
TGTGCCAGCAGTTTATGGGGGGCGAAAACTGGAAACACCATATATTTT
CASSLWGAKTGNTIYF
>TRBJ1-2|-|-|14|TRBV6-6
TGTGCCAGCAGTTCACAGACGTCTAACTATGGCTACACCTTC
CASSSQTSNYGYTF
>TRBJ2-7|-|-|16|TRBV11-3
TGTGCCAGCAGCTTAGACCTGGTGAGGCCTCCCTACGAGCAGTACTTC
CASSLDLVRPPYEQYF
>TRBJ2-3|-|TRBD2|19|TRBV11-2
TGTGCCAGCAGCTCGAATGGACGGGATCTAGCGGGAGGGTTAGATACGCAGTATTTT
CASSSNGRDLAGGLDTQYF
>TRBJ1-5|-|-|17|TRBV5-1
TGCGCCAGCAGCTTGGAGGCAGGGGAGTATAGCAATCAGCCCCAGCATTTT
CASSLEAGEYSNQPQHF
>TRBJ2-5|-|-|15|TRBV6-6
TGTGCCAGCAGTTTACCGAGGGGAAATGATGAGACCCAGTACTTC
CASSLPRGNDETQYF
>TRBJ2-5|-|TRBD2|14|TRBV5-1
TGCGCCAGCAAGGAGATAGCGGGAGGAGAGACCCAGTACTTC
CASKEIAGGETQYF
>TRBJ2-1|-|-|15|TRBV7-2
TGTGCCAGCAGGGCGCGTGGGGGCTCCTACAATGAGCAGTTCTTC
CASRARGGSYNEQFF
>TRBJ2-5|once|-|16|TRBV7-9
TGTGCCAGCAGCTCGGCCGGGGGGCACCCTCCAGAGACCCAGTACTTC
CASSSAGGHPPETQYF
>TRBJ2-7|-|TRBD1|15|TRBV2
TGTGCCAGCATTCAATACCCCCAGGGGGCGGGGGAGCAGTACTTC
CASIQYPQGAGEQYF